This TCR beta chain was sequenced for a study of blood T cell repertoires in COVID-19. Germline V gives CDR1 SGHTA, CDR2 FQGNSA. The trim removed 5 bases at V and 3 bases at J, leaving 9 bases unmatched. This CDR3 comprises 17 residues. The table came from immunoSEQ multiplex PCR; TCRdb's copy has only in-frame clones and leaves some out. The repertoire consists of over 75,000 clones, with approximately 92% occurring once and the leading ten covering roughly 4.9%. Sequencing was done on a sample of peripheral blood. This chain joins TRBV7-2 and TRBJ2-1; 11 bases agree with TRBD2. The TCR originated in a woman aged 80 or older with active COVID-19. The CDR3 reads CASSVHSGRAFYNEQFF. The CDR3 DNA reads as TGTGCCAGCAGCGTACATAGCGGGAGGGCCTTCTACAATGAGCAGTTCTTC.